Listed below are T cell receptor beta chains from one sample, sequenced in a study of preoperative IRX-2 immunotherapy in early breast cancer. Assay: immunoSEQ multiplex PCR; the TCRdb copy retains only in-frame clones and omits some. The table includes 34,000 or so clones, roughly 87% detected once. This material consisted of lymph node tissue, taken from a patient treated with IRX-2 immunotherapy. The source is a human donor with breast cancer. The CDR3 runs from the conserved cysteine through the conserved F or W. Each record gives: J gene, clone size, D gene, V gene, CDR3 DNA, CDR3 protein. A D gene is named only where the DNA matches it firmly. Only part of the rows carry a size: once, few, many, or a class if the clone is expanded.

TRBJ1-1	few	.	TRBV19	TGTGCCAGTAGTTCTCCAGGAGGACCCGTTTCTGGTGCTTTCTTT	CASSSPGGPVSGAFF
TRBJ1-5	few	.	TRBV15	TGTGCCACCTCTCGACGGGGGAGCAATCAGCCCCAGCATTTT	CATSRRGSNQPQHF
TRBJ1-1	.	TRBD1	TRBV15	TGTGCCACCAGCAGAATGAAAGGGACAGCTGAAGCTTTCTTT	CATSRMKGTAEAFF
TRBJ2-5	.	TRBD2	TRBV5-1	TGCGCCAGCAGCTTGGGCGGGGGTGAGGAGACCCAGTACTTC	CASSLGGGEETQYF
TRBJ2-2	.	TRBD1	TRBV10-3	TGTGCCACCAATCTAGGCAGGGGGCTTGAGGGGGAGCTGTTTTTT	CATNLGRGLEGELFF
TRBJ2-7	.	TRBD2	TRBV29-1	TGCAGCGTTGTGCCTAGCGGAGTATACGAGCAGTACTTC	CSVVPSGVYEQYF
TRBJ1-5	few	.	TRBV15	TGTGCCACCAGCAGGGGGGGAGAGGACCAGCCCCAGCATTTT	CATSRGGEDQPQHF
TRBJ2-3	.	TRBD2	TRBV15	TGTGCCACCGCATGGGGTACTAGCGGGGCTGCAGATACGCAGTATTTT	CATAWGTSGAADTQYF
TRBJ1-1	.	.	TRBV6-8	TGTGCCAGCCCCCCAGGGACTTCAATTAACACTGAAGCTTTCTTT	CASPPGTSINTEAFF
TRBJ2-4	.	TRBD1	TRBV18	TGTGCCAGCTCACCGAGACAGGGGAGAAACATTCAGTACTTC	CASSPRQGRNIQYF
TRBJ2-3	.	.	TRBV6-8	TGTGCCAGCAACAAAGGAGGGTGGGGCGGCACAGATACGCAGTATTTT	CASNKGGWGGTDTQYF
TRBJ2-3	.	TRBD1	TRBV19	TGTGCCAGTACCTCGACAGGGGGCCCAGATACGCAGTATTTT	CASTSTGGPDTQYF
TRBJ2-7	.	.	TRBV28	TGTGCCAGCAGTGGTTTCCCCTACGAGCAGTACTTC	CASSGFPYEQYF
TRBJ1-5	once	TRBD1	TRBV28	TGTGCCATCGGGACAGGTAGTTCGCGGCCCCAGCATTTT	CAIGTGSSRPQHF
TRBJ2-2	.	TRBD2	TRBV15	TGTGCCACCAGCAGAGATAGGGCTAGCGGGAGGAACACCGGGGAGCTGTTTTTT	CATSRDRASGRNTGELFF
TRBJ2-6	once	.	TRBV5-5	TGTGCCAGCAGCTTTGGTCGGGTCTCCACCTCTGGGGCCAACGTCCTGACTTTC	CASSFGRVSTSGANVLTF
TRBJ2-7	.	.	TRBV18	TGTGCCAGCTCACCACAGGGGGGCGAGCAGTACTTC	CASSPQGGEQYF
TRBJ2-2	.	.	TRBV2	TGTGCCAGCAGAACAGGGTCGGCCACCGGGGAGCTGTTTTTT	CASRTGSATGELFF
TRBJ2-6	.	TRBD1	TRBV11-3	TGTGCCAGCAGCTTGGCCTGGACAGGGGGTTCTGGGGCCAACGTCCTGACTTTC	CASSLAWTGGSGANVLTF
TRBJ1-5	.	.	TRBV6-8	TGTGCCAGCGCTACGGGGGAGATCAATCAGCCCCAGCATTTT	CASATGEINQPQHF
TRBJ2-1	.	TRBD2	TRBV12-5	TGTGCTAGCCGAGCGGGAGAGGGCGTCAATGAGCAGTTCTTC	CASRAGEGVNEQFF
TRBJ1-5	.	.	TRBV6-1	TGTGCCAGCAGTGAAGGCCCGACGGGCGGAGGTCAGCCCCAGCATTTT	CASSEGPTGGGQPQHF
TRBJ1-4	.	.	TRBV23-1	TGCGCCAGCAGGCAGGATTTTAACCCGGCAACTAATGAAAAACTGTTTTTT	CASRQDFNPATNEKLFF
TRBJ1-1	.	TRBD1	TRBV6-4	TGTGCCAGCAGCTCCGGGACAGGGCGGGGAGAAGCTTTCTTT	CASSSGTGRGEAFF
TRBJ1-2	.	TRBD1	TRBV14	TGTGCCAGCAGCCAAGATCGTGGGACAGGGGTCCATGGCTACACCTTC	CASSQDRGTGVHGYTF
TRBJ1-1	.	.	TRBV5-1	TGCGCCAGCAGCTTGGCCCTAGCCAACACTGAAGCTTTCTTT	CASSLALANTEAFF
TRBJ2-7	.	.	TRBV28	TGTGCCAGCAGTCTCATTTCAGTTATGCGGTACGAGCAGTACTTC	CASSLISVMRYEQYF
TRBJ1-5	.	.	TRBV19	TGTGCCATCCAGAAGGGAAGGAATCAGCCCCAGCATTTT	CAIQKGRNQPQHF
TRBJ2-1	.	.	TRBV18	TGTGCCAGCTCACCAATAAGGGGAGGTTACAATGAGCAGTTCTTC	CASSPIRGGYNEQFF
TRBJ1-2	once	.	TRBV6-8	TGTGCCAGCAGTTATGGAGAGAACTATGGCTACACCTTC	CASSYGENYGYTF
TRBJ1-5	.	TRBD1	TRBV7-8	TGTGCCAGCAGCCCCAAGTGGACAGGGGATCAGCCCCAGCATTTT	CASSPKWTGDQPQHF
TRBJ2-1	.	TRBD2	TRBV19	TGTGCCAGTAGTATAGTTGGAGCGGGAGGGTATTACAATGAGCAGTTCTTC	CASSIVGAGGYYNEQFF
TRBJ1-3	.	TRBD1	TRBV28	TGTGCCAGCAGTTCAGGGACAGGCTCTGGAAACACCATATATTTT	CASSSGTGSGNTIYF
TRBJ2-1	.	.	TRBV12-5	TGTGCCAGTGGCTCAGGGGGGAGCTCCTACAATGAGCAGTTCTTC	CASGSGGSSYNEQFF
TRBJ1-4	.	.	TRBV5-1	TGCGCCAGCAGCTTGGTAGGGGGGAATGAAAAACTGTTTTTT	CASSLVGGNEKLFF
TRBJ1-3	.	.	TRBV11-1	TGTGCCAGCAGCCTGGGAGGGGCGCAGGGCGTACACATATATTTT	CASSLGGAQGVHIYF
TRBJ1-4	.	.	TRBV18	TGTGCCAGCTCACCACCTACCCTAAATGAAAAACTGTTTTTT	CASSPPTLNEKLFF
TRBJ1-3	.	TRBD1	TRBV11-3	TGTGCCAGCAGCATCAGGACAGGGGGCCTTTTGGGAAACACCATATATTTT	CASSIRTGGLLGNTIYF
TRBJ1-2	.	TRBD1	TRBV6-8	TGTGCCAGCGGTAACGGACAGGGGAAGGGCTACACCTTC	CASGNGQGKGYTF
TRBJ2-1	.	TRBD2	TRBV28	TGTGCCAGCAGTGGGGAGCGGGAGGCGACAACCTACAATGAGCAGTTCTTC	CASSGEREATTYNEQFF
TRBJ1-4	once	.	TRBV5-1	TGCGCCAGCAGCTGGAGGGGAGCAACTAATGAAAAACTGTTTTTT	CASSWRGATNEKLFF